This T cell receptor (beta chain) was sequenced during a study of blood T cells in healthy people across ages. This clonotype was counted a few times. The CDR3 covers 13 residues. V was shortened by 7 bases and J by 10 bases, with 14 bases between the two germline ends. Germline CDR1 and CDR2: SEHNR and FQNEAQ (reference sequence). A sample-barcoded 5' primer and a J-beta primer mix were used in a second PCR of roughly 7 to 11 cycles. TCRdb re-analysed the 5' RACE reads in MiXCR, keeping a single row per CDR3 protein. The sample comprises some 1.5 million distinct CDR3 sequences, 35% to 45% of which are singletons, and under 5% rests with the top ten.

This chain links TRBV7-9 with TRBJ1-6; D might be TRBD1 (5 bases). The TCR was taken from a woman between 18 and 29 years old in good health. The sample taken for sequencing was blood. Here the CDR3 reads CASNREGHSPLHF. CDR3 bases: TGTGCCAGCAACCGGGAGGGGCACTCACCCCTCCACTTT.